This T cell receptor beta chain was documented in a study of response to subunit inactivated influenza vaccine. Study results and limitations: The authors suggested that every seasonal influenza vaccination recruits few new T cells.

TCRdb ran MiXCR on the RT-PCR reads and lists one entry per CDR3 protein. Among hundreds of thousands of distinct CDR3 sequences listed, 11% to 15% were seen once. This clonotype has a handful of counts. Its antigen remains unknown. The germline CDR1 and CDR2 sequences are LGHDT and YNNKEL (reference sequence). V was cut by 1 base and J by 7 bases, with 8 bases left in between. The CDR3 has 12 residues. The source is a man aged 50-60 years who received an inactivated influenza vaccine. The chain recombines TRBV3-1 with TRBJ2-7; no definite D call. The sample was PBMCs from blood, taken 14 to 15 days before vaccination. The CDR3 DNA sequence: TGTGCCAGCAGCCAAGTGGTAGAAGAGCAGTACTTC. Protein product: CASSQVVEEQYF.